Listed below are T cell receptor beta chains from one sample, sequenced in a study of cytomegalovirus exposure and HLA in healthy donors. The data were produced by immunoSEQ multiplex PCR, yet TCRdb's version contains in-frame clones alone and is incomplete. Of 160,000 or so clones in the sample, around three quarters are singletons; the top ten hold roughly 1.6%. What was sequenced was PBMCs. The receptors were sampled from a man between 35 and 55 years old in good health and CMV-seronegative. Each CDR3 is given with its conserved first and last residue. A D gene is named only where the DNA matches it firmly. Part of the rows lack a size; the others show once, few, many or a class for expanded clones.

NA	NA	TRBV27	13	TRBJ1-1	TGTGCCAGCAGTTTTGAGGGGAACACTGAAGCTTTCTTT	CASSFEGNTEAFF
NA	once	TRBV19	11	TRBJ1-2	TGTGCCAGTACAGGGGACTATGGCTACACCTTC	CASTGDYGYTF
NA	NA	TRBV6-1	14	TRBJ2-2	TGTGCCACGGCCTTTGAGGCGGCGACCGGGGAGCTGTTTTTT	CATAFEAATGELFF
NA	NA	TRBV4-1	14	TRBJ1-1	TGCGCCAGCAGCCAAGTTCGGGGGATCACTGAAGCTTTCTTT	CASSQVRGITEAFF
NA	NA	TRBV28	18	TRBJ1-5	TGTGCCAGCAGTTTACAATCGGGATACGAGCTCACCAATCAGCCCCAGCATTTT	CASSLQSGYELTNQPQHF
NA	NA	TRBV19	16	TRBJ1-5	TGTGCCAGTAGTATGTGGGGAAGGGAGAAAGGGCAGCCCCAGCATTTT	CASSMWGREKGQPQHF
NA	NA	TRBV6-6	15	TRBJ1-2	TGTGCCAGCAGTTACTCTTTGTCAGTTAACTATGGCTACACCTTC	CASSYSLSVNYGYTF
NA	NA	TRBV7-9	16	TRBJ2-7	TGTGCCAGCAGTAGTAACCGGGACTCTTTAACCTACGAGCAGTACTTC	CASSSNRDSLTYEQYF
NA	NA	TRBV27	13	TRBJ1-2	TGTGCCAGCAAACTTGCGGGGAACTATGGCTACACCTTC	CASKLAGNYGYTF
NA	medium-sized	TRBV5-6	12	TRBJ1-2	TGTGCCAGCAGCTTGGCAGACTATGGCTACACCTTC	CASSLADYGYTF
TRBD2	NA	TRBV7-8	16	TRBJ2-1	TGTGCCAGCAGCTTAGGGATAGCGGGATCCTACAATGAGCAGTTCTTC	CASSLGIAGSYNEQFF
NA	NA	TRBV14	16	TRBJ2-3	TGTGCCAGCAGCCCGGGACACGTTCTTAGCACAGATACGCAGTATTTT	CASSPGHVLSTDTQYF
TRBD1	NA	TRBV5-1	18	TRBJ2-5	TGCGCCAGCAGCCTAAGACAGGGGGCGCCGCATATGGGAGAGACCCAGTACTTC	CASSLRQGAPHMGETQYF
NA	NA	TRBV19	14	TRBJ1-1	TGTGCCAGTAGTACCCGGGGGGGGGCGACTGAAGCTTTCTTT	CASSTRGGATEAFF
TRBD1	NA	TRBV19	15	TRBJ2-3	TGTGCCAGTAGTAAAGGGACAGGGAGCACAGATACGCAGTATTTT	CASSKGTGSTDTQYF